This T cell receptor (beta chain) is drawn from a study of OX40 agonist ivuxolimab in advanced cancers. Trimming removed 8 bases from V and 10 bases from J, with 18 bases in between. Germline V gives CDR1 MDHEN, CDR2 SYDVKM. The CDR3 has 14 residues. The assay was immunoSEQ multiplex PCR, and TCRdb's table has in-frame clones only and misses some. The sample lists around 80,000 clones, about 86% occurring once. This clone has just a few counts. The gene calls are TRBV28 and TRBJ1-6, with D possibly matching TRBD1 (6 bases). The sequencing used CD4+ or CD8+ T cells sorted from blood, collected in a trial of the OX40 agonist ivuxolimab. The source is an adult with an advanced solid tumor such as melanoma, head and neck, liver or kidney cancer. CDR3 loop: CASYTDSGRSPLHF. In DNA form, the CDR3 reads TGTGCCAGCTATACGGACAGTGGTAGATCACCCCTCCACTTT.